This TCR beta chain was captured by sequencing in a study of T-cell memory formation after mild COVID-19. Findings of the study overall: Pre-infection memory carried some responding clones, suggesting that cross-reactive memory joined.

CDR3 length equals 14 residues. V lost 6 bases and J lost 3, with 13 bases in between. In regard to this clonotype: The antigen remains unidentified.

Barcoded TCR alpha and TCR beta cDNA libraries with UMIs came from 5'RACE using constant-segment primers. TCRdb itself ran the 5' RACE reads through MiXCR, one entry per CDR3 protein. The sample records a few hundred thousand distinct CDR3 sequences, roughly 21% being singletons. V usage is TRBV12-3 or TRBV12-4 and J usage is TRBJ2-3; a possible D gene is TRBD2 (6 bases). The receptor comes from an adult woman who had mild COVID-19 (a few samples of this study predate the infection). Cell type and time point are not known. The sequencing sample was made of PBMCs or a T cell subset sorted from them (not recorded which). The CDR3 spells CASSPAAGTDTQYF. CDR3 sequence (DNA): TGTGCCAGCAGCCCGGCGGCGGGGACAGATACGCAGTATTTT.